One sample yielded the 23 T cell receptor beta chains listed below, sequenced in a study of T cell changes during pregnancy in multiple sclerosis (dated by TCRdb to between 2018 and 2021). The library was obtained by the immunoSEQ multiplex PCR assay. TCRdb mirrors the immuneACCESS table, restricted to in-frame sequences. Some clones are absent from its copies; in checked studies, under half trace to an unresolved V gene, and the reason for the others is unknown. The sample records more than 50,000 clones, around 90% of which are singletons. The ten largest clones capture approximately 3% of the sample. The sample consisted of peripheral blood, taken in the first trimester of pregnancy. Receptors were obtained from a female donor in good health, enrolled as a control in a pregnancy study.

The genes are TRBV19 and TRBJ1-4, with unresolved D. V shed 3 bases and J shed 3 bases, with 8 bases lying between them. Germline loops: CDR1 LNHDA, CDR2 SQIVND (reference sequence). The CDR3 has 14 amino acids. CDR3 DNA: TGTGCCAGTAGTATGAGGTCAGCTAATGAAAAACTGTTTTTT. Translation: CASSMRSANEKLFF. Looking up the rest from reference TRBV19 and TRBJ1-4 gives the full variable domain: DGGITQSPKYLFRKEGQNVTLSCEQNLNHDAMYWYRQDPGQGLRLIYYSQIVNDFQKGDIAEGYSVSREKKESFPLTVTSAQKNPTAFYLCASSMRSANEKLFFGSGTQLSVL.

This chain links TRBV5-1 with TRBJ1-6, with TRBD1 as a possible D gene (6 bases). V lost 1 base and J lost 5, with 16 bases in between. The CDR3 contains 17 residues. The germline gives CDR1 SGHRS, CDR2 YFSETQ. This CDR3 is CASSLRPEGGDNSPLHF. The DNA of the CDR3 is TGCGCCAGCAGCTTGCGGCCTGAGGGGGGGGATAATTCACCCCTCCACTTT.

This rearrangement joins TRBV7-2 to TRBJ2-5; 7 nucleotides match TRBD2. The germline CDR1 and CDR2 sequences are SGHTA and FQGNSA. V was clipped by 1 base and J by 4 bases; unmatched bases: 6. This CDR3 contains 15 residues. The CDR3 spells CASSLGSAGSETQYF. CDR3 bases: TGTGCCAGCAGCTTAGGATCAGCGGGGTCAGAGACCCAGTACTTC.

This clone was picked up a small number of times. The rearrangement uses TRBV19 and TRBJ2-1; 7 positions agree with TRBD2. There are 13 residues in the CDR3. With V trimmed by 10 bases and J by 0 bases, 3 bases remained unmatched. The germline V gene has CDR1 LNHDA and CDR2 SQIVND (reference sequence). The CDR3 region is CATRTSSYNEQFF. The CDR3, as DNA: TGTGCCACCCGGACTAGCTCCTACAATGAGCAGTTCTTC.

J is TRBJ2-7 and V is TRBV5-4; 12 nucleotides align to TRBD2. CDR1 is SGHNT and CDR2 is YYREEE in the germline V gene (reference sequence). V shed 0 bases and J 4 bases; nucleotides not matched to a gene: 8. The CDR3 length is 17 residues. This CDR3 reads CASSLASGGAGMYEQYF. DNA of the CDR3: TGTGCCAGCAGCTTGGCTAGCGGGGGGGCCGGGATGTACGAGCAGTACTTC. Based on the CDR3 plus reference TRBV5-4 and TRBJ2-7, the full variable domain is ETGVTQSPTHLIKTRGQQVTLRCSSQSGHNTVSWYQQALGQGPQFIFQYYREEENGRGNFPPRFSGLQFPNYSSELNVNALELDDSALYLCASSLASGGAGMYEQYFGPGTRLTVT.

This sequence joins TRBV18 and TRBJ2-2; the D gene is possibly TRBD1 (5 bases). Germline V gene lookup returns CDR1 KGHSH and CDR2 LQKENI. Trimming stripped 3 bases from V and 3 bases from J, with 11 bases between. This CDR3 is built from 15 residues. CDR3 in DNA: TGTGCCAGCTCACCGAGCAAAGGGGACACCGGGGAGCTGTTTTTT. Its protein is CASSPSKGDTGELFF. Looking up the rest from reference TRBV18 and TRBJ2-2 gives the full variable domain: NAGVMQNPRHLVRRRGQEARLRCSPMKGHSHVYWYRQLPEEGLKFMVYLQKENIIDESGMPKERFSAEFPKEGPSILRIQQVVRGDSAAYFCASSPSKGDTGELFFGEGSRLTVL.

The chain recombines TRBV27 with TRBJ1-1, with 7 positions matching TRBD1. Germline CDR1 reads MNHEY; CDR2 reads SMNVEV (reference sequence). The trim removed 5 bases at V and 2 bases at J, leaving 11 bases unmatched. The CDR3 is 16 amino acids. The CDR3 DNA reads as TGTGCCAGCAGTAACTTTCCCCGGGACAGCAACACTGAAGCTTTCTTT. Translated: CASSNFPRDSNTEAFF.

The chain is built from TRBV27 and TRBJ2-7, with D possibly being TRBD1 (5 bases). The CDR3 contains 13 residues. The germline gives CDR1 MNHEY, CDR2 SMNVEV (reference sequence). V shed 3 bases and J shed 3 bases, with 9 bases lying between them. CDR3 coding DNA: TGTGCCAGCAGTTTGGCTCAGGGCTACGAGCAGTACTTC. Its protein is CASSLAQGYEQYF.

In regard to this clone: A much bigger clone sits one base away, suggesting this may be a read error. The chain is built from TRBV11-2 and TRBJ1-1, with 7 bases identical to TRBD1. Trimming took 5 bases from V and 1 from J; bases not matched to a gene: 4. The CDR3 has 14 residues. CDR1 SGHAT and CDR2 FQNNGV come from the germline V gene. In DNA form, the CDR3 reads TGTGCCAGCAGCCCGGGACAGCCGAACACTGAAGCTTTCTTT. Translation: CASSPGQPNTEAFF.

J is TRBJ2-1 and V is TRBV2; the match to TRBD1 covers 9 bases. The CDR3 consists of 13 residues. The J segment lost 7 bases and the V segment lost 7 bases, leaving 5 bases of the junction unmatched. CDR1 is SNHLY, CDR2 FYNNEI, per germline. In DNA, the CDR3 is TGTGCCAGCAACTTAGACAGGGGGAATGAGCAGTTCTTC. Translation: CASNLDRGNEQFF.

This clone was seen a few times. CDR3 amino acids: CASSLGRGQGWTEAFF. In nucleotides, the CDR3 is TGTGCCAGCAGCTTAGGAAGGGGACAGGGATGGACTGAAGCTTTCTTT. V is TRBV7-2 and J is TRBJ1-1, with 9 nucleotides matching TRBD1. CDR1 is SGHTA, CDR2 FQGNSA, per germline. V lost 1 base to trimming and J lost 5 bases; unmatched junction nucleotides: 8. The CDR3 length is 16 residues.

The chain joins TRBV5-1 to TRBJ2-3; the match to TRBD2 covers 7 bases. Germline assignment: CDR1 SGHRS and CDR2 YFSETQ. V shed 5 bases and J 0 bases; nucleotides not matched to a gene: 9. The CDR3 runs 16 residues. The CDR3 here is CASSSTSSGSTDTQYF. In DNA, the CDR3 is TGCGCCAGCAGTTCTACCAGTAGCGGGAGCACAGATACGCAGTATTTT.

This chain joins TRBV6-1 and TRBJ2-1; TRBD2 matches at 9 bases. V shed 2 bases, J shed 3 bases, and the junction held 8 bases outside the gene matches. The CDR3 has 17 residues. Germline V gives CDR1 MNHNS, CDR2 SASEGT. In DNA, the CDR3 is TGTGCCAGCAGTGAACTACCGTTTAGCGGGAGCTACAATGAGCAGTTCTTC. Translation: CASSELPFSGSYNEQFF.

The chain employs TRBV19 and TRBJ1-2, with 9 bases lining up with TRBD1. Germline V lookup: CDR1 LNHDA, CDR2 SQIVND (reference sequence). The junction had 12 bases not matched to a gene; V was cut back by 5 bases and J by 5 bases. CDR3 length equals 16 residues. The CDR3 DNA sequence: TGTGCCAGTAGTCCTCGAACCGGGACAGGGCGGTATGGCTACACCTTC. It encodes CASSPRTGTGRYGYTF.

The chain couples TRBV6-1 to TRBJ2-1, with D perhaps TRBD1 (5 bases). The CDR3 has 14 residues. Germline assignment: CDR1 MNHNS and CDR2 SASEGT. Trimming removed 5 bases from V and 1 base from J, with 9 bases in between. CDR3 nucleotides: TGTGCCAGCAGTCGGACACCATCCTACAATGAGCAGTTCTTC. Encoded protein: CASSRTPSYNEQFF.

The gene calls are TRBV7-6 and TRBJ1-1; 8 nucleotides agree with TRBD1. Germline CDR1 reads SGHVS; CDR2 reads FNYEAQ. V lost 5 bases, J lost 0 bases, and 8 bases stayed unmatched. The CDR3 is 16 amino acids. The CDR3 nucleotides read TGTGCCAGCAGCCCAGGGGGCGGACGGCTGAACACTGAAGCTTTCTTT. Translation gives CASSPGGGRLNTEAFF.

This chain joins TRBV19 and TRBJ1-1, with D unclear. Per the germline V gene, CDR1 is LNHDA and CDR2 is SQIVND (reference sequence). This CDR3 is 12 amino acids long. Trimming took 4 bases from V and 7 from J, leaving 10 bases between them. The CDR3 DNA reads TGTGCCAGTAGTAGAGGTATTCTTGAAGCTTTCTTT. Residues: CASSRGILEAFF.

This clone has a single count. The chain links TRBV11-2 to TRBJ2-7; D is possibly TRBD2 (6 bases). Germline V gene lookup returns CDR1 SGHAT and CDR2 FQNNGV. The CDR3 length is 17 residues. V gave up 0 bases and J gave up 7 bases, with 22 bases separating them. The CDR3 coding sequence is TGTGCCAGCAGCTTAGATCGGGTTTTCGGCAGCGGAGGGGAGCAGTACTTC. It encodes CASSLDRVFGSGGEQYF.

The rearrangement uses TRBV19 and TRBJ1-1; TRBD1 is a possible D gene (6 bases). V was shortened by 7 bases and J by 0 bases, with 18 bases between the two germline ends. This CDR3 has 16 amino acids. The germline V gene has CDR1 LNHDA and CDR2 SQIVND (reference sequence). CDR3 nucleotides: TGTGCCAGTATCAGGGCGACAGGCGAGATGAACACTGAAGCTTTCTTT. Protein: CASIRATGEMNTEAFF. The full variable domain, completed using reference TRBV19 and TRBJ1-1, is DGGITQSPKYLFRKEGQNVTLSCEQNLNHDAMYWYRQDPGQGLRLIYYSQIVNDFQKGDIAEGYSVSREKKESFPLTVTSAQKNPTAFYLCASIRATGEMNTEAFFGQGTRLTVV.

The CDR3 DNA follows: TGTGCCAGCAGGGCCCTCCAAACTGAAGCTTTCTTT. Protein sequence: CASRALQTEAFF. This chain connects TRBV6-5 to TRBJ1-1; D is uncertain. This CDR3 has 12 amino acids. Germline assignment: CDR1 MNHEY and CDR2 SVGAGI. V was clipped by 6 bases and J by 5 bases, with 10 bases between them.

J is TRBJ2-7 and V is TRBV10-3; 8 positions agree with TRBD1. Germline V gene data show CDR1 as ENHRY and CDR2 as SYGVKD. The CDR3 contains 15 residues. Unmatched junction bases numbered 8, after V lost 6 bases and J lost 1 base. The CDR3 sequence is CAIREDRGLSYEQYF. In DNA form, the CDR3 reads TGTGCCATCAGGGAAGACAGGGGATTGTCCTACGAGCAGTACTTC.

The chain joins TRBV5-5 to TRBJ2-1, with D maybe TRBD2 (6 bases). The CDR3 is 16 amino acids. CDR1 and CDR2 (germline): SGHKS, YYEKEE (reference sequence). Trimming pared 0 bases from V and 4 bases from J, leaving 14 bases between. Written as DNA, the CDR3 is TGTGCCAGCAGCTTGGGGGGGGTAGCGGAATACAATGAGCAGTTCTTC. Amino acid sequence: CASSLGGVAEYNEQFF.

This chain connects TRBV7-2 to TRBJ1-4, with TRBD1 matching over 7 bases. V shed 5 bases and J 5 bases; nucleotides not matched to a gene: 11. There are 16 residues in the CDR3. The V gene's germline CDR1 is SGHTA and CDR2 FQGNSA. CDR3 sequence: CASSPNRGGRNEKLFF. The CDR3 DNA is TGTGCCAGCAGCCCCAACAGGGGAGGACGGAATGAAAAACTGTTTTTT.